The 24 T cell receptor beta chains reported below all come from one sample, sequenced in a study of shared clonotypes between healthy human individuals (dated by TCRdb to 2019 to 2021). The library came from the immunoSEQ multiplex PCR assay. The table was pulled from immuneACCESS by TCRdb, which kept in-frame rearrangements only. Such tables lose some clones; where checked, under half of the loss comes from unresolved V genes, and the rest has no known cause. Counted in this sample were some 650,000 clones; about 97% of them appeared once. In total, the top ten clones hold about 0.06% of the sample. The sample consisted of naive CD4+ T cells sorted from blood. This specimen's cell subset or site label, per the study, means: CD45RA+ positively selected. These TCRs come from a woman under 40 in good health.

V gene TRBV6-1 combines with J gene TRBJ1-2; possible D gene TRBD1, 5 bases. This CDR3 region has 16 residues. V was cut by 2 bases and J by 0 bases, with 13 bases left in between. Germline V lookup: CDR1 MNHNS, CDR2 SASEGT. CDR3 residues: CASSEWWGQPNYGYTF. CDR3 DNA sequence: TGTGCCAGCAGTGAATGGTGGGGCCAGCCTAACTATGGCTACACCTTC.

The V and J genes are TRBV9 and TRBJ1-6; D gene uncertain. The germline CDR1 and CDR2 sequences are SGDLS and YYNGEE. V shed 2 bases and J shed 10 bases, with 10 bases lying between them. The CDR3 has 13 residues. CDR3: CASSVREDSPLHF. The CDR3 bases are TGTGCCAGCAGCGTCCGGGAGGACTCACCCCTCCACTTT.

In DNA form, the CDR3 reads TGCGCCAGCAGCCAAGACTATTCACCCCTCCACTTT. This translates into CASSQDYSPLHF. V is TRBV4-1 and J is TRBJ1-6; D ambiguous. Germline assignment: CDR1 MGHRA and CDR2 YSYEKL. The CDR3 totals 12 residues. V was clipped by 0 bases and J by 8 bases, with 2 bases between them.

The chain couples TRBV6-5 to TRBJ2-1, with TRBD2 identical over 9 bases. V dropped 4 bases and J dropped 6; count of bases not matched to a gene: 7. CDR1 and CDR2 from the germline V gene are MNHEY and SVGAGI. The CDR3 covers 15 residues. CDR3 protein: CASSSLAGRSNEQFF. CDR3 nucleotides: TGTGCCAGCAGTTCACTAGCGGGTCGGAGCAATGAGCAGTTCTTC.

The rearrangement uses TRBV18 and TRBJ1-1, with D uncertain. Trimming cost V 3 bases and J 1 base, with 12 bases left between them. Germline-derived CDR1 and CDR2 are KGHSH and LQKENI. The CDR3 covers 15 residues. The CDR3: CASSPRENSNTEAFF. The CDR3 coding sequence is TGTGCCAGCTCACCTCGCGAGAACTCGAACACTGAAGCTTTCTTT.

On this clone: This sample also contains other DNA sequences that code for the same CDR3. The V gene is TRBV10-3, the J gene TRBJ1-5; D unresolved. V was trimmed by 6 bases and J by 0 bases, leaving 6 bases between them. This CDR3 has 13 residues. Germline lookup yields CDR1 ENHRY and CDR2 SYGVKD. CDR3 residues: CAISRDSNQPQHF. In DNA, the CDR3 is TGTGCCATCAGCCGGGATAGCAATCAGCCCCAGCATTTT.

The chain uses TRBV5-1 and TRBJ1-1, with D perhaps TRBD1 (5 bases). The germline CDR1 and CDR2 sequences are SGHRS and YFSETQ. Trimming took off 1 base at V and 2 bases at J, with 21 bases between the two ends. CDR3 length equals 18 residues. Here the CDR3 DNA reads TGCGCCAGCAGCTTGTATGATCGACAGTATAGGGGCAACACTGAAGCTTTCTTT. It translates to CASSLYDRQYRGNTEAFF. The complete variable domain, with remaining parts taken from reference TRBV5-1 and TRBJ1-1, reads KAGVTQTPRYLIKTRGQQVTLSCSPISGHRSVSWYQQTPGQGLQFLFEYFSETQRNKGNFPGRFSGRQFSNSRSEMNVSTLELGDSALYLCASSLYDRQYRGNTEAFFGQGTRLTVV.

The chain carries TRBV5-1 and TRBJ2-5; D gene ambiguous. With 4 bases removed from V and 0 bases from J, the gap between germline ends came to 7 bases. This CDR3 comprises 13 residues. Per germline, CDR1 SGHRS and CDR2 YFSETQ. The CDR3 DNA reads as TGCGCCAGCAGCCCACGATACCAAGAGACCCAGTACTTC. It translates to CASSPRYQETQYF.

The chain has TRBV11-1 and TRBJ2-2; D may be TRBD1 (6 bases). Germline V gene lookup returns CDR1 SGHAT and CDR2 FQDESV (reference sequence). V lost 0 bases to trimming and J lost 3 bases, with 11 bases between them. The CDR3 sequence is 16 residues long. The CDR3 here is CASSLAEQGYTGELFF. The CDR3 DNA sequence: TGTGCCAGCAGCTTAGCGGAACAGGGTTACACCGGGGAGCTGTTTTTT.

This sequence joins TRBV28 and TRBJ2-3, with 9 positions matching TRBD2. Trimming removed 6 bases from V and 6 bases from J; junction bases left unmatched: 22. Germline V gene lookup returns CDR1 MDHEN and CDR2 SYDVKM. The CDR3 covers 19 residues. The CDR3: CASRTRGRGLAGPPDTQYF. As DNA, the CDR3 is TGTGCCAGCAGGACCCGCGGGCGAGGTCTAGCGGGACCTCCCGATACGCAGTATTTT.

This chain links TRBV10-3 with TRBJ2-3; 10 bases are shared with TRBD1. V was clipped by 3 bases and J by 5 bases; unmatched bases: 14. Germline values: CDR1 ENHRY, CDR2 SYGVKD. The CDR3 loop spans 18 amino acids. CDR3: CAISDPSRDRGKGDTQYF. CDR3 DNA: TGTGCCATCAGTGACCCAAGCCGGGACAGGGGAAAGGGAGATACGCAGTATTTT.

The DNA of the CDR3 is TGTGCCAGCAGCTCACCAACAGGCAATCAGCCCCAGCATTTT. Translating gives CASSSPTGNQPQHF. The chain is built from TRBV28 and TRBJ1-5; D gene ambiguous. V was clipped by 6 bases and J by 2 bases, with 11 bases between them. This CDR3 has 14 residues. Germline-derived CDR1 and CDR2 are MDHEN and SYDVKM.

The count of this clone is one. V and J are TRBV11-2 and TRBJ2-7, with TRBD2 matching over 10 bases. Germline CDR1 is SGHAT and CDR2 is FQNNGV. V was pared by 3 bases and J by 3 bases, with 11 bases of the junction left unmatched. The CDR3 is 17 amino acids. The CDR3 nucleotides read TGTGCCAGCAGCTTGACTAGCGGGTTCCAAAATCTCTACGAGCAGTACTTC. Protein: CASSLTSGFQNLYEQYF.

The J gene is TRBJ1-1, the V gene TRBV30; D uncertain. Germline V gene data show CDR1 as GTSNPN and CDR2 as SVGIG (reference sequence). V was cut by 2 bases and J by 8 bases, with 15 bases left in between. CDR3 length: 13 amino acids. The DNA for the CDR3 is TGTGCCTGGAGTAGTCTCATGGGAGCCGAAGCTTTCTTT. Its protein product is CAWSSLMGAEAFF.

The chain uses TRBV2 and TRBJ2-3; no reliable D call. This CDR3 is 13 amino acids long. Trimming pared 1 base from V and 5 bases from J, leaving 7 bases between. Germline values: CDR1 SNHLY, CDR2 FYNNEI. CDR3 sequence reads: CASSEGGRDTQYF. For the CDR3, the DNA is TGTGCCAGCAGTGAAGGCGGCAGAGATACGCAGTATTTT.

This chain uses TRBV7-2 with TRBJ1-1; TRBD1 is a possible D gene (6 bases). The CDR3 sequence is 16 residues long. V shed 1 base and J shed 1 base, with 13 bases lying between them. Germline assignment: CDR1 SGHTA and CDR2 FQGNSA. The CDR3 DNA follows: TGTGCCAGCAGCTTAGAGGGGGTCGCGGGGAACACTGAAGCTTTCTTT. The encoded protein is CASSLEGVAGNTEAFF.

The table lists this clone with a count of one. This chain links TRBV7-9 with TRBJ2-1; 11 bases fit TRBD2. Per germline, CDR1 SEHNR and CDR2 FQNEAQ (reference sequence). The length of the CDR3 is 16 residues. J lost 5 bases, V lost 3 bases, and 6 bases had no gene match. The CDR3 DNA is TGTGCCAGCAGCTTGGCCGGGACTAGCGGCCACAATGAGCAGTTCTTC. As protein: CASSLAGTSGHNEQFF.

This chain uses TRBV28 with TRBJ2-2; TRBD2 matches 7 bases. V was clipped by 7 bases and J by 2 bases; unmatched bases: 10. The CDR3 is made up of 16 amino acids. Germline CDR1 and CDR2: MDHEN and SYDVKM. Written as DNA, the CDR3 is TGTGCCAGCACCGTGGGGGGGAAGATCAACACCGGGGAGCTGTTTTTT. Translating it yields CASTVGGKINTGELFF.

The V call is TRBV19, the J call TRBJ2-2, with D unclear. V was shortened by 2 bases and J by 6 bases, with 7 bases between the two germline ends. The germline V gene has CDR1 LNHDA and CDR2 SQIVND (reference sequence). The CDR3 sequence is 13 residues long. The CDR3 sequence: CASSIPRAGELFF. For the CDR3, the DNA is TGTGCCAGTAGTATACCTAGGGCCGGGGAGCTGTTTTTT.

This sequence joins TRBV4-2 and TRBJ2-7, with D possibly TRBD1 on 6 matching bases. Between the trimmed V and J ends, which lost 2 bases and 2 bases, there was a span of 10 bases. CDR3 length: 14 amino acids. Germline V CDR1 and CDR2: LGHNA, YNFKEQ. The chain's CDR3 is CASSQNRQAYEQYF. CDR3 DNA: TGTGCCAGCAGCCAAAACAGACAGGCCTACGAGCAGTACTTC.

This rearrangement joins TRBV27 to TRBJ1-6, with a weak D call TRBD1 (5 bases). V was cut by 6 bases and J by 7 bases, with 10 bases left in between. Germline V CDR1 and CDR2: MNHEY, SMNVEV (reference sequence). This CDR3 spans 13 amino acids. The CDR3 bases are TGTGCCAGCAGACCTAACAGGAATTCACCCCTCCACTTT. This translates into CASRPNRNSPLHF.

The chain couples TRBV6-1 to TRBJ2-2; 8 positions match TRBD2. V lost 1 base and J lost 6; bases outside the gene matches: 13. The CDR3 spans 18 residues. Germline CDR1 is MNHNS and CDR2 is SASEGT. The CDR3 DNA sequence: TGTGCCAGCAGTGAAGTAAAGCGGGAGATCTGGGTGGCCGGGGAGCTGTTTTTT. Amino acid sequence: CASSEVKREIWVAGELFF.

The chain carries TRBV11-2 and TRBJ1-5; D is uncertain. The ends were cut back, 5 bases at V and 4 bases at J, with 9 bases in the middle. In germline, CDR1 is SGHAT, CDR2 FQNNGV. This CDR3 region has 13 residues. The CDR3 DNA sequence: TGTGCCAGCAGCAGACACGGGAATCAGCCCCAGCATTTT. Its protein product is CASSRHGNQPQHF.

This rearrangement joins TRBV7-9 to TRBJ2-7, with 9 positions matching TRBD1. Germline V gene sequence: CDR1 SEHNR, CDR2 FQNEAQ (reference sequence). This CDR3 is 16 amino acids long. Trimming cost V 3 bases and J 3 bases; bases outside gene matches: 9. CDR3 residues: CASSLTGTGNIYEQYF. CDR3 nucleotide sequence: TGTGCCAGCAGCTTGACAGGGACAGGGAATATCTACGAGCAGTACTTC.